This TCR beta chain was obtained from a study of T cells expressing NK-cell markers. Study at large: It was from sorted CD3+CD56+NKG2C+, CD3+CD56+NKG2C- and CD3+CD56-NKG2C+ T cells that TCR beta repertoires came. Study-level findings and limits: Dominant NKG2C+ clonotypes made up roughly 1.0-7.5% of CD8+ T cells in roughly 6 donors.

TCRdb re-called the 5' RACE reads and gives one entry per CDR3 protein, without DNA. Here the sample table reports 150,000 or so distinct CDR3 sequences. For this clonotype: As yet, its antigen is unknown.

The source of this sequence is a woman aged 45-65 years in good health. The specimen was blood T cells: a sorted CD56 or NKG2C T cell subset, CD4+ or CD8+ T cells, or bulk PBMC T cells (not recorded which).

This CDR3 is CASSVGVGEDEQFF. The chain uses TRBV7-8 and TRBJ2-1. The germline V gene encodes CDR1 SGHVS and CDR2 FQNEAQ. The CDR3 has 14 residues.